The TCR beta chain described here comes from a study of T cell changes during pregnancy in multiple sclerosis. The table came from immunoSEQ multiplex PCR; TCRdb's copy has only in-frame clones and leaves some out. In the table there are roughly 30,000 clones, 85% to 90% of which are singletons. The CDR3 extends over 16 amino acids. Trimming removed 0 bases at V and 3 bases at J, with 12 bases between. The V gene's germline CDR1 is LNHNV and CDR2 YYDKDF (reference sequence). A few counts support this clone. The source is a female donor with multiple sclerosis, enrolled in a pregnancy study. The chain has TRBV15 and TRBJ1-5; D gene ambiguous. The material was CD8+ T cells from peripheral blood mononuclear cells, obtained in the second trimester of pregnancy. The CDR3 region has the DNA TGTGCCACCAGCAGAGATGTGGGGAGGCACAATCAGCCCCAGCATTTT. This translates into CATSRDVGRHNQPQHF.